These 17 T cell receptor beta chains originate from one sample sequenced in a study of identical twins. TCRdb called the 5' RACE reads again in MiXCR, with one record for every CDR3 protein. This table has roughly 230,000 distinct CDR3 sequences, roughly 8.7% appearing once. This sample also appeared in a second study, on yellow fever vaccine responses in identical twins.

The sample comprised CD8+ T cells sorted from blood. These receptors came from a young woman in good health.

The J gene is TRBJ2-7, the V gene TRBV4-3; possibly TRBD1 for D (6 bases). CDR3 length: 14 amino acids. The V gene lost 5 bases and the J gene lost 0 bases, with 11 bases spanning the gap. Germline V gene sequence: CDR1 LGHNA, CDR2 YSLEER. CDR3 region: CASSFTGNSYEQYF. The CDR3, as DNA: TGCGCCAGCAGCTTTACAGGGAACTCCTACGAGCAGTACTTC.

The table lists this clonotype with a few counts. This chain uses TRBV10-3 with TRBJ2-5; TRBD2 matches 12 bases. Trimming cost V 11 bases and J 5 bases; bases outside gene matches: 21. CDR3 size: 18 residues. Germline V lookup: CDR1 ENHRY, CDR2 SYGVKD. The CDR3 here is CAAAALLAGGGEVETQYF. CDR3 bases: TGTGCCGCCGCGGCCTTACTAGCGGGAGGCGGGGAGGTGGAGACCCAGTACTTC.

The rearrangement uses TRBV5-5 and TRBJ1-1; weak D call: TRBD1 (5 bases). The CDR3 runs to 15 residues. Germline V lookup: CDR1 SGHKS, CDR2 YYEKEE (reference sequence). V shed 4 bases and J shed 1 base, with 14 bases lying between them. In DNA form, the CDR3 reads TGTGCCAGCAGCGCGTGGGACCTAAAGAACACTGAAGCTTTCTTT. It encodes CASSAWDLKNTEAFF.

This clonotype was counted at least ten times. This chain uses TRBV6-1 with TRBJ2-7; 9 bases align to TRBD1. After removal of 6 bases from V and 4 bases from J, the junction contained 4 bases not matched to a gene. Germline lookup yields CDR1 MNHNS and CDR2 SASEGT. The CDR3 runs to 13 residues. Here the CDR3 DNA reads TGTGCCAGCAGGGGACAGGGATCGTACGAGCAGTACTTC. Its protein is CASRGQGSYEQYF.

The chain has TRBV20-1 and TRBJ2-1; no clear D. This CDR3 comprises 11 residues. Germline V CDR1 and CDR2: DFQATT, SNEGSKA (reference sequence). The V end was cut by 0 bases, the J end by 10 bases, with 7 bases between. CDR3 coding DNA: TGCAGTGCTAGAGAATGGTCAGAGCAGTTCTTC. Its translation is CSAREWSEQFF.

The chain employs TRBV3-1 and TRBJ2-5, with 9 bases identical to TRBD1. The junction had 5 bases not matched to a gene; V was cut back by 4 bases and J by 5 bases. CDR1 and CDR2 (germline): LGHDT, YNNKEL (reference sequence). CDR3 length equals 14 residues. CDR3 sequence (DNA): TGTGCCAGCAGCCCTGGGACAGGGTGGGAGACCCAGTACTTC. This encodes CASSPGTGWETQYF.

The sample holds many counts of this clonotype. For the CDR3, the DNA is TGTGCCAGCAGTCCCCGGGACAGGGTCACCGGGGAGCTGTTTTTT. Its translation is CASSPRDRVTGELFF. This chain uses TRBV12-3 or TRBV12-4 with TRBJ2-2; 9 nucleotides match TRBD1. There are 15 residues in the CDR3. V was pared by 5 bases and J by 4 bases, with 5 bases of the junction left unmatched.

A note on this clonotype: One junction end disagrees with the germline gene, perhaps due to a read error. CDR3 protein: CASSQEGREENQYF. The CDR3 DNA is TGCGCCAGCAGCCAAGAGGGTCGCGAGGAGAACCAGTACTTC. The chain uses TRBV4-1 and TRBJ2-5; D call uncertain. The CDR3 extends over 14 amino acids. Per the germline V gene, CDR1 is MGHRA and CDR2 is YSYEKL.

There are many counts of this clonotype. The gene calls are TRBV5-1 and TRBJ2-1; no firm D call. Between the trimmed V and J ends, which lost 0 bases and 2 bases, there was a span of 12 bases. The CDR3 loop spans 16 amino acids. The V gene's germline CDR1 is SGHRS and CDR2 YFSETQ. This chain's CDR3 is CASSLDLEAAYNEQFF. The DNA for the CDR3 is TGCGCCAGCAGCTTGGATTTGGAAGCTGCCTACAATGAGCAGTTCTTC.

The rearrangement uses TRBV20-1 and TRBJ2-7; D perhaps matches TRBD1 (6 bases). Germline V gene lookup returns CDR1 DFQATT and CDR2 SNEGSKA (reference sequence). Trimming pared 1 base from V and 4 bases from J, leaving 17 bases between. The CDR3 has 15 residues. CDR3 protein: CSARGSRGRGYEQYF. DNA for the CDR3: TGCAGTGCTAGAGGCAGCAGGGGAAGAGGTTACGAGCAGTACTTC.

This clonotype was counted ten times or more. J is TRBJ2-5 and V is TRBV3-1; D not certain. This CDR3 is 12 amino acids long. V gave up 4 bases and J gave up 4 bases, with 7 bases separating them. Germline CDR1 LGHDT, CDR2 YNNKEL (reference sequence). DNA for the CDR3: TGTGCCAGCAGCCTACCCGGAGAGACCCAGTACTTC. Translation: CASSLPGETQYF.

This clonotype was seen only a few times. V is TRBV6-2 or TRBV6-3 and J is TRBJ2-7; D may be TRBD2 (5 bases). CDR1 is MNHEY, CDR2 SVGEGT, per germline. The CDR3 extends over 15 amino acids. The V gene lost 0 bases and the J gene lost 3 bases, with 12 bases spanning the gap. This CDR3 is CASSYSRLQFYEQYF. The CDR3 nucleotides are TGTGCCAGCAGTTACTCGAGACTACAATTCTACGAGCAGTACTTC.

This chain joins TRBV20-1 and TRBJ1-1; D gene ambiguous. The germline CDR1 and CDR2 sequences are DFQATT and SNEGSKA (reference sequence). This CDR3 is 15 amino acids long. V was shortened by 3 bases and J by 3 bases, with 17 bases between the two germline ends. The DNA of the CDR3 is TGCAGTGCTAGGAGTTTTAAGGGCTTGGACACTGAAGCTTTCTTT. Protein sequence: CSARSFKGLDTEAFF.

This chain joins TRBV12-3 or TRBV12-4 and TRBJ1-2; 12 bases agree with TRBD1. The trim removed 5 bases at V and 4 bases at J, leaving 5 bases unmatched. This CDR3 is 15 amino acids long. The CDR3 coding sequence is TGTGCCAGCAGTCCCGGGACAGGGGGCGTCTATGGCTACACCTTC. This encodes CASSPGTGGVYGYTF.

This clonotype turned up a few times. The V and J genes are TRBV25-1 and TRBJ1-6, with unresolved D. This CDR3 has 16 amino acids. V was pared by 2 bases and J by 1 base, with 9 bases between. The germline gives CDR1 MGHDK, CDR2 SYGVNS. Written as DNA, the CDR3 is TGTGCCAGCAGTGAAGGCAGTAGGTCCTATAATTCACCCCTCCACTTT. Amino acids: CASSEGSRSYNSPLHF.

This clonotype was recorded a few times. The genes are TRBV11-2 and TRBJ2-5; maybe TRBD1 (5 bases). CDR3 length: 15 amino acids. CDR1 SGHAT and CDR2 FQNNGV come from the germline V gene. Deletions cut 4 bases from V and 2 bases from J, with 14 bases between. The CDR3 loop is CASSSPNHRQETQYF. The CDR3 region has the DNA TGTGCCAGCAGCTCGCCGAACCACAGGCAAGAGACCCAGTACTTC.

This clonotype was recorded at least ten times. This sequence joins TRBV29-1 and TRBJ2-1; D possibly matches TRBD1 or TRBD2 (6 bases each). There are 12 residues in the CDR3. Germline V CDR1 and CDR2: SQVTM, ANQGSEA. Trimming removed 5 bases at V and 9 bases at J, with 14 bases between. CDR3 residues: CSVSGGGAEQFF. CDR3 DNA: TGCAGCGTTTCTGGAGGGGGTGCTGAGCAGTTCTTC.